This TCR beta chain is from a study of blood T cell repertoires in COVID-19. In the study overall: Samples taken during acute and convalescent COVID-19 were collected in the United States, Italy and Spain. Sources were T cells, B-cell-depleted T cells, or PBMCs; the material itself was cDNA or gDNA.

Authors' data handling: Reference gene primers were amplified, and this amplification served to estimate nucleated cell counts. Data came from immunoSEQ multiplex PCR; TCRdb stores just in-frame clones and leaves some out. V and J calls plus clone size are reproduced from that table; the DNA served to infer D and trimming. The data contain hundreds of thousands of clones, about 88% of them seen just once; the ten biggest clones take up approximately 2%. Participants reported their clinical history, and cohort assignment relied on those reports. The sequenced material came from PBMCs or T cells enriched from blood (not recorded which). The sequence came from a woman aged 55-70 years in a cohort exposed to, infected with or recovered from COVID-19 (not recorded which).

Written as DNA, the CDR3 is TGTGCCAGCAGCGCGCGACTAGCGGGTGGAGAGACCCAGTACTTC. Translating it yields CASSARLAGGETQYF. V usage is TRBV3-1 (or the pseudogene TRBV3-2) and J usage is TRBJ2-5, with 10 bases matching TRBD2. With V trimmed by 5 bases and J by 4 bases, 7 bases remained unmatched. The CDR3 consists of 15 residues. Germline V CDR1 and CDR2: LGHDT, YNNKEL (reference sequence).